These T cell receptor beta chains were read from a single sample in a study of T cells in Graves' hyperthyroidism and ophthalmopathy. One entry per CDR3 protein, called by TCRdb with MiXCR from the multiplex PCR reads. Seen here are around 530,000 distinct CDR3 sequences, approximately 17% observed once, and the top ten hold approximately 16%. The specimen was blood. These TCRs come from a woman younger than 30 with Graves' ophthalmopathy. The CDR3 runs from the conserved cysteine through the conserved F or W.

TRBV27 | CASGVYNSAFNEQYF
TRBV7-8 | CASSSMMGQETQYF
TRBV6-2/TRBV6-3 | CASSSSSYGYTF
TRBV20-1 | CSAETGGYEQYF
TRBV5-1 | CASSLRIAGYNEQFF
TRBV12-3/TRBV12-4 | CASSPAGDEAFF
TRBV12-3/TRBV12-4 | CASSLEENYGYTF
TRBV15 | CATSRVGGPYNEQFF
TRBV6-9 | CASSSWIGETQYF
TRBV5-1 | CASSLETLSSTDTQYF
TRBV12-3/TRBV12-4 | CASSGLAGGEKDEQFF
TRBV20-1 | CSARDPRGNTEAFF
TRBV6-6 | CASSYRTLNTGELFF
TRBV3-1 | CASSQGVTTTLHF
TRBV27 | CASSFARQIYEQYF
TRBV10-3 | CAINPRGANEKLFF
TRBV10-1 | CASSEIRYRDYTEAFF
TRBV13 | CASSVSGPRETQYF
TRBV28 | CASSRTNQETQYF
TRBV28 | CASSLWRTPNTGELFF
TRBV12-3/TRBV12-4 | CASWSTRNNEQFF
TRBV20-1 | CSATIPGLAETQYF
TRBV10-2 | CASSSPPGLAGNTRETQYF
TRBV12-3/TRBV12-4 | CASTRSGELFF
TRBV6-2/TRBV6-3 | CASSYRAGLNTGELFF
TRBV7-9 | CASSLYEGGVTEAFF
TRBV29-1 | CSVEESGGRAQFF
TRBV9 | CASSVGGGRAREQFF
TRBV3-1 | CASSARNEQFF
TRBV29-1 | CSAQRGPGLADTQYF
TRBV7-8 | CASSPGTTLYNEQFF
TRBV27 | CASKVAGGTDTQYF
TRBV30 | CAWRGQGAFF
TRBV20-1 | CSSGGAKGETQYF
TRBV12-3/TRBV12-4 | CASSFGDLMNTEAFF
TRBV20-1 | CSAEPEANEKLFF
TRBV12-3/TRBV12-4 | CASSGLSMNTEAFF
TRBV28 | CASSFGQNPSTDTQYF
TRBV5-4 | CASSEGQTHYGYTF
TRBV12-3/TRBV12-4 | CASRPRLAGDYNEQFF
TRBV5-1 | CASSEDTLNTEAFF
TRBV27 | CASSPGTATNEKLFF
TRBV14 | CASSPYTQGDEKLFF
TRBV30 | CAWSGVDSYNSPLHF
TRBV28 | CASSRGGLLSYEQYF
TRBV19 | CASSTGLTNEQFF
TRBV11-3 | CASSRTFGEQYF
TRBV7-9 | CAGRTGGGYNEQFF
TRBV12-5 | CASGLETGGLSTDTQYF
TRBV6-4 | CASSDGPQETQYF
TRBV7-2 | CASSLEGTSRETQYF
TRBV7-9 | CASSLGVGDNYEQYF
TRBV4-1 | CASARDRVQPQHF
TRBV7-8 | CASSGDRGRSGNTIYF
TRBV28 | CASSLYRGIYEQYF
TRBV12-3/TRBV12-4 | CASSLASNGLDGYTF
TRBV20-1 | CSARDLGGGTGNTIYF
TRBV12-3/TRBV12-4 | CASGDSLTYGYTF
TRBV2 | CASREDSNQPQHF
TRBV3-1 | CASSQEGQGSYEQYF